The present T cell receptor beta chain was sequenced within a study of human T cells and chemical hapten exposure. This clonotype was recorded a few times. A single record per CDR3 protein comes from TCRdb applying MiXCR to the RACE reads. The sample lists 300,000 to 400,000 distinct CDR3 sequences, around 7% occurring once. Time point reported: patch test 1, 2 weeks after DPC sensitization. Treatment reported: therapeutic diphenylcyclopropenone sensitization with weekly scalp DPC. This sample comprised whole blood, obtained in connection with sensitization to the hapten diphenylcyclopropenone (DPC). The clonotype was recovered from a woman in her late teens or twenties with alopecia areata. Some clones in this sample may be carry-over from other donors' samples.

For the CDR3, the DNA is TGTGCCAGCAGCTTGGACAGTCAATCATCTGGAAACACCATATATTTT. Residues: CASSLDSQSSGNTIYF. The gene calls are TRBV11-2 and TRBJ1-3, with TRBD1 as a possible D gene (6 bases). The V end was cut by 3 bases, the J end by 1 base, with 13 bases between. Germline V gene sequence: CDR1 SGHAT, CDR2 FQNNGV. CDR3 size: 16 residues.